This is a list of T cell receptor beta chains from one sample in a study of T cells in localized non-small cell lung cancer. Data came from immunoSEQ multiplex PCR; TCRdb stores just in-frame clones and leaves some out. The table shows about 40,000 clones, with around 87% occurring only once. The sequences come from peripheral blood, collected before any cancer treatment. The origin of the receptors is a man aged 18 to 49 with stage I lung adenocarcinoma. The CDR3 runs from the conserved cysteine through the conserved F or W. The D gene is left open where the match is weak. Size is stated for part of the rows, as once, few or many counts, or as a class when the clone is expanded.

>TRBV5-1|TRBD1|-|TRBJ1-2
CASGETGGDYGYTF
TGCGCCAGCGGAGAGACAGGGGGCGACTATGGCTACACCTTC
>TRBV16|-|-|TRBJ1-3
CASSQSQGNTIYF
TGTGCCAGCAGCCAATCACAAGGGAACACCATATATTTT
>TRBV11-2|TRBD1|-|TRBJ1-2
CASSRTGTHYGYTF
TGTGCCAGCAGTCGGACAGGGACCCACTATGGCTACACCTTC
>TRBV19|-|once|TRBJ1-6
CASSIDRRTIQHSPLHF
TGTGCCAGTAGTATAGATCGCCGGACTATTCAGCATTCACCCCTCCACTTT
>TRBV6-4|-|-|TRBJ1-2
CASSPGQNSNYGYTF
TGTGCCAGCAGTCCGGGACAAAATTCTAACTATGGCTACACCTTC
>TRBV6-6|-|-|TRBJ2-3
CASSYPADTQYF
TGTGCCAGCAGTTACCCCGCAGATACGCAGTATTTT
>TRBV19|TRBD1|-|TRBJ1-4
CASSIRDRPNEKLFF
TGTGCCAGTAGTATCCGGGACAGGCCTAATGAAAAACTGTTTTTT
>TRBV30|TRBD2|-|TRBJ2-5
CAWTSGGYETQYF
TGTGCCTGGACTAGCGGGGGGTATGAGACCCAGTACTTC
>TRBV30|TRBD1|-|TRBJ1-2
CACLRDRPYGYTF
TGTGCCTGCCTCCGGGACAGACCTTATGGCTACACATTC
>TRBV29-1|-|-|TRBJ1-1
CSVGGRATTEAFF
TGCAGCGTTGGGGGCAGGGCGACCACTGAAGCTTTCTTT